The 21 T cell receptor beta chains below come from one sample, sequenced in a study of naive and memory T cell subsets. Both TRBC1 and TRBC2 were covered by a beta constant-region primer of two equimolar oligonucleotides. Nested alpha and beta constant-region primers with the SP2 primer drove four PCR rounds on ligated cDNA. MiXCR, applied by TCRdb to the UMI-ligation and nested PCR reads, yields one record per CDR3 protein. The sample holds 150,000 or so distinct CDR3 sequences; 20% to 25% are singletons and the top ten take around 0.097%. Overall study results and limits: Possibly reflecting memory cells re-expressing CD45RA, a few larger clonotypes occurred in naive repertoires, especially CD8.

These TCRs' antigens remain unknown. Material for sequencing was naive CD4+ T cells from blood. Receptor source: a human donor in good health.

The rearrangement links TRBV6-2 or TRBV6-3 to TRBJ2-5; no firm D call. Deletions cut 7 bases from V and 5 bases from J, with 17 bases between. Per the germline V gene, CDR1 is MNHEY and CDR2 is SVGEGT. The CDR3 covers 14 residues. The chain's CDR3 is CASIPPKEPETQYF. The CDR3 bases are TGTGCCAGCATCCCTCCAAAAGAGCCGGAGACCCAGTACTTC.

This clonotype was counted only a few times. The chain employs TRBV3-1 and TRBJ2-5; D unclear. Looked up from germline, CDR1 is LGHDT and CDR2 is YNNKEL (reference sequence). The CDR3 has 14 amino acids. Trimming shortened V by 3 bases and J by 1 base, and 9 bases separated the two germline ends. This chain's CDR3 is CASSHDTAQETQYF. CDR3 nucleotide sequence: TGTGCCAGCAGCCACGATACCGCCCAAGAGACCCAGTACTTC.

V is TRBV7-6 and J is TRBJ2-3; D possibly corresponds to TRBD1 (6 bases). The CDR3 covers 14 residues. The V end lost 5 bases, the J end lost 4 bases, and 13 bases lay between the germline ends. CDR1 is SGHVS and CDR2 is FNYEAQ in the germline V gene. CDR3 sequence reads: CASSRGQGSDTQYF. In nucleotides, the CDR3 is TGTGCCAGCAGCCGTGGGCAGGGGTCAGATACGCAGTATTTT.

This clonotype was observed a handful of times. V is TRBV7-8 and J is TRBJ1-4, with a tentative D call TRBD1 (5 bases). Looked up from germline, CDR1 is SGHVS and CDR2 is FQNEAQ. The length of the CDR3 is 15 residues. Trimming removed 0 bases at V and 4 bases at J, with 9 bases between. CDR3 DNA sequence: TGTGCCAGCAGCTTAGCAGGGACGGGTAATGAAAAACTGTTTTTT. This sequence encodes CASSLAGTGNEKLFF.

This rearrangement joins TRBV20-1 to TRBJ1-5, with a weak D call TRBD1 (6 bases). V was shortened by 8 bases and J by 2 bases, with 16 bases between the two germline ends. The CDR3 contains 14 residues. Germline CDR1 DFQATT, CDR2 SNEGSKA (reference sequence). The CDR3 bases are TGCAGTCCGTTAAGGGGGGTTGGCAATCAGCCCCAGCATTTT. Encoded protein: CSPLRGVGNQPQHF.

This clonotype was observed at least ten times. This rearrangement joins TRBV11-2 to TRBJ2-7; D not resolved. In germline, CDR1 is SGHAT, CDR2 FQNNGV. V lost 5 bases and J lost 2, with 7 bases in between. The CDR3 has 12 amino acids. The CDR3 nucleotides read TGTGCCAGCAGCCTCGGAACCTACGAGCAGTACTTC. This encodes CASSLGTYEQYF.

The DNA of the CDR3 is TGTGCCACCAGTGACCCCAGGGGCGGCTCCTACAATGAGCAGTTCTTC. Protein product: CATSDPRGGSYNEQFF. The gene calls are TRBV24-1 and TRBJ2-1; a possible D gene is TRBD1 (6 bases). Per germline, CDR1 KGHDR and CDR2 SFDVKD. There are 16 residues in the CDR3. Trimming removed 4 bases at V and 0 bases at J, with 12 bases between.

The V and J genes are TRBV6-4 and TRBJ2-1; 8 nucleotides agree with TRBD2. CDR1 is MRHNA, CDR2 SNTAGT, per germline. V lost 5 bases to trimming and J lost 8 bases; unmatched junction nucleotides: 11. The CDR3 consists of 15 residues. CDR3 DNA sequence: TGTGCCAGCAGTCCAATACTAGCGGCCAGGGATGAGCAGTTCTTC. It is translated as CASSPILAARDEQFF.

This chain joins TRBV6-6 and TRBJ2-1; D may be TRBD2 (6 bases). The CDR3 consists of 14 residues. Trimming took 3 bases from V and 7 from J, leaving 13 bases between them. CDR1 and CDR2 (germline): MNHNY, SVGAGI (reference sequence). The CDR3 region is CASSYGGTRNEQFF. The CDR3 DNA reads TGTGCCAGCAGTTATGGGGGGACGAGGAATGAGCAGTTCTTC.

In its sample, this clonotype was seen many times. The rearrangement joins TRBV7-9 to TRBJ2-5; the match to TRBD1 covers 9 bases. The CDR3 consists of 12 residues. J gave up 2 bases and V 8 bases, and 0 bases lay outside the gene matches. Germline V gives CDR1 SEHNR, CDR2 FQNEAQ (reference sequence). CDR3 nucleotide sequence: TGTGCCAGCGGGACAGGGCAAGAGACCCAGTACTTC. Amino acids: CASGTGQETQYF.

This clonotype was seen a handful of times. The chain combines TRBV6-5 with TRBJ1-6; D is uncertain. With 4 bases removed from V and 0 bases from J, the gap between germline ends came to 13 bases. Germline V gene sequence: CDR1 MNHEY, CDR2 SVGAGI. There are 17 residues in the CDR3. DNA of the CDR3: TGTGCCAGCAGTTCTAGACCCGATCCCTCCTATAATTCACCCCTCCACTTT. Its protein is CASSSRPDPSYNSPLHF.

This clonotype was counted between two and nine times. This rearrangement joins TRBV29-1 to TRBJ2-3; D gene uncertain. This CDR3 spans 12 amino acids. CDR1 is SQVTM, CDR2 ANQGSEA, per germline. Trimming pared 4 bases from V and 6 bases from J, leaving 11 bases between. This chain's CDR3 is CSVVRGVDTQYF. CDR3 nucleotide sequence: TGCAGCGTTGTTCGTGGAGTCGATACGCAGTATTTT.

This clonotype occurred many times. The gene calls are TRBV5-6 and TRBJ2-7; 7 nucleotides match TRBD2. CDR1 SGHDT and CDR2 YYEEEE come from the germline V gene. There are 14 residues in the CDR3. Unmatched junction bases numbered 4, after V lost 2 bases and J lost 2 bases. CDR3 coding DNA: TGTGCCAGCAGCTTAGCGGGAATGACCTACGAGCAGTACTTC. It encodes CASSLAGMTYEQYF.

J is TRBJ2-7 and V is TRBV6-2 or TRBV6-3, with D perhaps matching TRBD2 (5 bases). Trimming removed 7 bases at V and 3 bases at J, with 10 bases between. CDR1 is MNHEY, CDR2 SVGEGT, per germline. The CDR3 runs to 12 residues. CDR3: CASNLGSYEQYF. As DNA, the CDR3 is TGTGCCAGCAACCTAGGGAGCTACGAGCAGTACTTC.

This chain links TRBV3-1 with TRBJ2-2, with TRBD2 matching over 12 bases. Germline V lookup: CDR1 LGHDT, CDR2 YNNKEL (reference sequence). This CDR3 is built from 17 residues. The junction had 8 bases not matched to a gene; V was cut back by 2 bases and J by 7 bases. The CDR3 DNA reads as TGTGCCAGCAGCCAACTACTAGCGGGAGGAGTAGGCGGGGAGCTGTTTTTT. Translation gives CASSQLLAGGVGGELFF.

This clonotype has only a few counts. The V call is TRBV29-1, the J call TRBJ2-2; TRBD1 is a possible D gene (5 bases). CDR3 size: 16 residues. The V gene lost 4 bases and the J gene lost 3 bases, with 18 bases spanning the gap. The germline V gene has CDR1 SQVTM and CDR2 ANQGSEA. CDR3 residues: CSVGRRQNIDTGELFF. The CDR3, as DNA: TGCAGCGTTGGCCGGAGACAGAATATAGACACCGGGGAGCTGTTTTTT.

This clonotype was picked up a small number of times. This chain joins TRBV24-1 and TRBJ2-1; 10 bases are shared with TRBD2. There are 17 residues in the CDR3. V was clipped by 2 bases and J by 3 bases; unmatched bases: 6. Germline V gives CDR1 KGHDR, CDR2 SFDVKD. The CDR3 here is CATSDSWTSGIYNEQFF. The CDR3, as DNA: TGTGCCACCAGTGATTCCTGGACTAGCGGCATCTACAATGAGCAGTTCTTC.

The gene calls are TRBV12-3 or TRBV12-4 and TRBJ1-2, with D hard to call. This CDR3 comprises 13 residues. Trimming took off 3 bases at V and 2 bases at J, with 7 bases between the two ends. The DNA of the CDR3 is TGTGCCAGCAGTTTGCAGTACAACTATGGCTACACCTTC. It specifies CASSLQYNYGYTF.

The chain combines TRBV12-3 or TRBV12-4 with TRBJ1-1; tentatively, D is TRBD1 (5 bases). The CDR3 is made up of 15 amino acids. Trimming cost V 3 bases and J 0 bases, with 11 bases left between them. For the CDR3, the DNA is TGTGCCAGCAGTTTCCGACAGCCGATGAACACTGAAGCTTTCTTT. Translated, it gives CASSFRQPMNTEAFF.

The chain carries TRBV28 and TRBJ2-3; no clear D. The CDR3 extends over 13 amino acids. Deletions cut 2 bases from V and 6 bases from J, with 9 bases between. In germline, CDR1 is MDHEN, CDR2 SYDVKM. The CDR3 protein is CASSLPTPDTQYF. The CDR3 bases are TGTGCCAGCAGTTTACCGACCCCGGATACGCAGTATTTT.

This clonotype was counted only a few times. One end of the junction fails to match germline, which may point to a read error. The chain employs TRBV30 and TRBJ2-4; the match to TRBD2 covers 7 bases. This CDR3 spans 16 amino acids. Germline V gene lookup returns CDR1 GTSNPN and CDR2 SVGIG (reference sequence). For the CDR3, the DNA is TGTGCCTGGAGTGTCCATTATCGGCGGGAGTTCTCCCTTCCTATTTTC. This gives the protein CAWSVHYRREFSLPIF.